Detailed here is one T cell receptor beta chain. Its cognate antigen is unknown. The sample comes from a study of cytomegalovirus exposure and HLA in healthy donors. Overall study: The same platform was used for the 120 validation repertoires and the roughly 680 first-cohort repertoires, a later analysis reported.

The approximately 120-subject validation cohort, separate from the roughly 700-subject first cohort, included the donors. Findings and limits, study-wide: The study listed 150 to 200 cytomegalovirus-associated TCR beta chains.

The germline V gene encodes CDR1 MNHEY and CDR2 SVGAGI. Germline trimming cut 3 bases from V and 2 bases from J; bases unmatched to any gene: 4. The CDR3 loop spans 15 amino acids. Clones were read by immunoSEQ multiplex PCR, and TCRdb kept only the in-frame ones, dropping some. The sample has about 55,000 clones; around 90% are singletons. Sequencing was carried out using PBMCs. The sequence was collected from a man between 18 and 35 years old in good health and CMV-seronegative. The chain carries TRBV6-5 and TRBJ2-1; 7 nucleotides line up with TRBD2. Here the CDR3 reads CASSYSTSPYNEQFF. CDR3 DNA: TGTGCCAGCAGTTATTCGACTAGCCCCTACAATGAGCAGTTCTTC.